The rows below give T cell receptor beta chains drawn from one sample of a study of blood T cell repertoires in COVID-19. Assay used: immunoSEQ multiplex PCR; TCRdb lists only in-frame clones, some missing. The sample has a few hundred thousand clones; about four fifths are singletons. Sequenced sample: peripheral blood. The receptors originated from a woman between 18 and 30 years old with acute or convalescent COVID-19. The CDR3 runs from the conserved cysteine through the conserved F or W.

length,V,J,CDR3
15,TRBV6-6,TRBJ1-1,CASSDGGQTNTEAFF
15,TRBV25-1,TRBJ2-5,CASSVRTSGGETQYF
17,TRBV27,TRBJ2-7,CASSATRRPDSTYEQYF
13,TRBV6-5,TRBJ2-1,CATAAGGYNEQFF
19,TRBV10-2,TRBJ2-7,CASSGTSGLAAMASYEQYF
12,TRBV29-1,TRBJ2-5,CSVGQGRETQYF
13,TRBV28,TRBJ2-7,CASRGTGSYEQYF
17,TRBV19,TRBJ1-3,CASSISGTGHSGNTIYF
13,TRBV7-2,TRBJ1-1,CASRPRGGTEAFF
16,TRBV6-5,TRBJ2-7,CASSYSNRGLSYEQYF
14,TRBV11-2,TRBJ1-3,CASSPRQFGNTIYF
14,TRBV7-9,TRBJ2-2,CASSYRTGSGELFF
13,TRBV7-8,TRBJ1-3,CASSPGAQNTIYF
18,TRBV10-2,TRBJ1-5,CASRDGARGDYSNQPQHF
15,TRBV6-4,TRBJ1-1,CASSGDPTGRAEAFF
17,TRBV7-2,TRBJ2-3,CASSLVVASGAADTQYF
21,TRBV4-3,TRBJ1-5,CASSQGLGQGGVGNSNQPQHF
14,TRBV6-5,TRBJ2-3,CASSPNRYTDTQYF
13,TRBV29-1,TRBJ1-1,CSVKRQENTEAFF
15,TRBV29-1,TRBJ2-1,CSVEGRGLTSGEQFF
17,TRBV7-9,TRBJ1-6,CASSPPWTGIGFSPLHF
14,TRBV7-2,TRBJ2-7,CASSTDTRSYEQYF
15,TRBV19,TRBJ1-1,CASSASGKQRTEAFF
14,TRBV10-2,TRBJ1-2,CASRSTGTSYGYTF
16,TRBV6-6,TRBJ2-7,CASSLRTSGTSYEQYF
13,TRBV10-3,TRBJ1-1,CAIRGTENTEAFF
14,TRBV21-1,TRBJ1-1,CATGRDRVNTEAFF
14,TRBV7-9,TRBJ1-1,CASSFSQSNTEAFF
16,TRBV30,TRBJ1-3,CAWSFRDWYSGNTIYF
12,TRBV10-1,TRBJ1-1,CASSDDRGRAFF
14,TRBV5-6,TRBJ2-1,CASSGLASYNEQFF
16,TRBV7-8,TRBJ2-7,CASSLNYRDSSYEQYF
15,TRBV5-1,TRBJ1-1,CASSPAGGMNTEAFF
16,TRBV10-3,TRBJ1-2,CAISGGAGDVGYGYTF
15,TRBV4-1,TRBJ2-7,CASSHTGTGSSEQYF
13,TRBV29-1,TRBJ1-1,CSVGTGLNTEAFF
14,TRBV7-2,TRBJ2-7,CASSSTSDAYEQYF
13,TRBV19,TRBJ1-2,CASRSDSLGGYTF
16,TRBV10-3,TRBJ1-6,CAISESTGQRDSPLHF
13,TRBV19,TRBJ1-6,CASRDRVRSPLHF
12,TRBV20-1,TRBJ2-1,CSASGGGRAAFF
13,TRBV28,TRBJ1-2,CASSDGTVYGYTF
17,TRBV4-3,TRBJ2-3,CASSQDGPLQHTDTQYF
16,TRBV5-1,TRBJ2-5,CASSYDGLAGKETQYF
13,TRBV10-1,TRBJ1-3,CASSPGSGNTIYF
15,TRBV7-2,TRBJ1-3,CASSFSQGAGNTIYF
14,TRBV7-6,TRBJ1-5,CASSLGGQDQPQHF
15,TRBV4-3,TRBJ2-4,CASSQERGWDNIQYF
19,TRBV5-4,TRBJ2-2,CASSWDRWQGAAGTGELFF